This T cell receptor (beta chain) emerged from a study of Tregs in tolerant kidney transplant recipients. Overall study results and limits: Expanding Tregs on activated donor B cells appeared to best identify donor-specific TCRbeta clones.

The data were produced by immunoSEQ multiplex PCR, yet TCRdb's version contains in-frame clones alone and is incomplete. The table lists around 16,000 clones, more than 90% of them singletons. Unstimulated Tregs (CD4+CD25+CD127-) and CD4+CD25- non-Tregs were sorted from PBMCs. This CDR3 comprises 15 residues. CDR1 is MRHNA and CDR2 is SNTAGT in the germline V gene. Losses at the gene ends were 2 bases for V and 4 bases for J; bases not matched to a gene: 2. Of note for this clone: Its cognate antigen is unknown.

The V call is TRBV6-4, the J call TRBJ2-1, with 10 bases aligning to TRBD2. The source material was CD8+ T cells from blood. This TCR derives from a human donor in good health. In DNA form, the CDR3 reads TGTGCCAGCAGTGACGTGGGACTAGCGTACAATGAGCAGTTCTTC. As protein: CASSDVGLAYNEQFF.